These 9 T cell receptor beta chains originate from one sample sequenced in a study of T cell responses to AZD1222 COVID-19 vaccine. The assay was immunoSEQ multiplex PCR, and TCRdb's table has in-frame clones only and misses some. This sample has around 110,000 clones; just under 95% occur once, and the top ten carry over 2.5%. Material: peripheral blood, obtained on day 0 of AZD1222 vaccination. Source of these receptors: an adult in good health.

Only one count was recorded for this clone. J is TRBJ1-1 and V is TRBV2, with 7 bases that match TRBD1. The CDR3 runs 16 residues. Germline loops: CDR1 SNHLY, CDR2 FYNNEI. V gave up 9 bases and J gave up 4 bases; unmatched junction bases: 17. CDR3 amino acids: CARGGTEIQVGTEAFF. As DNA, the CDR3 is TGTGCCAGGGGCGGGACAGAGATTCAGGTGGGCACTGAAGCTTTCTTT.

V usage is TRBV7-3 and J usage is TRBJ2-1; 11 bases line up with TRBD2. Germline assignment: CDR1 SGHTA and CDR2 FQGTGA. This CDR3 is built from 16 residues. V lost 5 bases, J lost 5 bases, and 8 bases stayed unmatched. Written as DNA, the CDR3 is TGTGCCAGCAGCCCCTTACTAGCGGGAGTTAACAATGAGCAGTTCTTC. Translated: CASSPLLAGVNNEQFF.

The chain links TRBV4-1 to TRBJ1-1; D may be TRBD1 (5 bases). CDR3 length: 17 residues. Germline loops: CDR1 MGHRA, CDR2 YSYEKL. V was trimmed by 2 bases and J by 3 bases, leaving 19 bases between them. CDR3 sequence (DNA): TGCGCCAGCAGCCAACCAAGGCGAGGGGCTCGCGACACTGAAGCTTTCTTT. Translation: CASSQPRRGARDTEAFF.

The genes are TRBV27 and TRBJ2-5; 8 bases are a match to TRBD1. This CDR3 has 16 residues. Per germline, CDR1 MNHEY and CDR2 SMNVEV (reference sequence). The V gene end was trimmed by 4 bases and the J gene end by 2 bases; junction bases not matched to a gene: 9. The CDR3 DNA reads as TGTGCCAGCAGTTCCCTGGGACAGGCACCACAAGAGACCCAGTACTTC. Translation gives CASSSLGQAPQETQYF.

The chain carries TRBV24-1 and TRBJ2-2, with D perhaps TRBD2 (7 bases). Germline CDR1 reads KGHDR; CDR2 reads SFDVKD. Trimming took off 3 bases at V and 3 bases at J, with 13 bases between the two ends. This CDR3 has 16 amino acids. The CDR3 DNA reads as TGTGCCACCAGTGATCTCAGAGGGGGGGACACCGGGGAGCTGTTTTTT. Translated: CATSDLRGGDTGELFF.

The chain is built from TRBV19 and TRBJ1-2, with a possible D match to TRBD1 (6 bases). V was shortened by 5 bases and J by 4 bases, with 14 bases between the two germline ends. The CDR3 consists of 14 residues. Germline assignment: CDR1 LNHDA and CDR2 SQIVND (reference sequence). This CDR3 is CASSFPGGGYGYTF. As DNA, the CDR3 is TGTGCCAGTAGTTTTCCGGGGGGCGGCTATGGCTACACCTTC.

A single count supports this clone. The CDR3, as DNA: TGTGCCAGCACCGGACACCTCAACTATGGCTACACCTTC. The encoded protein is CASTGHLNYGYTF. The rearrangement uses TRBV5-4 and TRBJ1-2; maybe TRBD1 (5 bases). Looked up from germline, CDR1 is SGHNT and CDR2 is YYREEE (reference sequence). V shed 6 bases and J shed 2 bases, with 11 bases lying between them. CDR3 length: 13 amino acids. Combining the CDR3 with reference TRBV5-4 and TRBJ1-2 gives the whole variable domain ETGVTQSPTHLIKTRGQQVTLRCSSQSGHNTVSWYQQALGQGPQFIFQYYREEENGRGNFPPRFSGLQFPNYSSELNVNALELDDSALYLCASTGHLNYGYTFGSGTRLTVV.

The chain couples TRBV5-6 to TRBJ1-2, with D tentatively TRBD1 (6 bases). Germline CDR1 and CDR2: SGHDT and YYEEEE. CDR3 length: 15 amino acids. V lost 4 bases to trimming and J lost 4 bases, with 17 bases between them. The DNA of the CDR3 is TGTGCCAGCAGCCCCCGGGGGCCCTTAGGCTATGGCTACACCTTC. Protein: CASSPRGPLGYGYTF.

The chain uses TRBV7-3 and TRBJ2-1, with 13 bases aligning to TRBD2. Germline values: CDR1 SGHTA, CDR2 FQGTGA. The CDR3 totals 16 residues. J was trimmed by 7 bases and V by 5 bases; bases with no gene match: 8. The CDR3 here is CASSARTSGSWNEQFF. DNA of the CDR3: TGTGCCAGCAGCGCCCGGACTAGCGGGAGTTGGAATGAGCAGTTCTTC.